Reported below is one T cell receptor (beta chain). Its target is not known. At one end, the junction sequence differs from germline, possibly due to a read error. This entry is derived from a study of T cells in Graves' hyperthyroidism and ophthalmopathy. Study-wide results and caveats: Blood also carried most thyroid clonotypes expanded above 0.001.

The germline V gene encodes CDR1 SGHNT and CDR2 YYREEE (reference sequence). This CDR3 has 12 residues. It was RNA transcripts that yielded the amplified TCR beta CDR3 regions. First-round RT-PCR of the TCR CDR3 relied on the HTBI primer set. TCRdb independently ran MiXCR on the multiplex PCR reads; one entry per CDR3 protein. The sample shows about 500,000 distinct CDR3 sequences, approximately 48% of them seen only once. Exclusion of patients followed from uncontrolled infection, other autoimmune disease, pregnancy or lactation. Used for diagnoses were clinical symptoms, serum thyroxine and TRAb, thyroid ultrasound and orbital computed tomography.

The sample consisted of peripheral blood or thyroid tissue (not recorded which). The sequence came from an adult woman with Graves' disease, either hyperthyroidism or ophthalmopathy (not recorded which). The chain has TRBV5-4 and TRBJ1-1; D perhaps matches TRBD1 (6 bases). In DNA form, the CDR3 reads TGCGCCAGTAACGCGGGGGGCGCTGAAGCTTTCTTT. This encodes CASNAGGAEAFF.